Given below is one TCR beta chain in context. Its antigen target is currently unknown. Per-nucleotide qualities are absent, and no much larger clonotype sits a single base away. This entry comes from a study of T cells after yellow fever vaccination (dated by TCRdb to about 2019). About the investigation overall: The SMART-Seq v4 Ultra Low Input RNA kit was used to prepare libraries from fractions with low cell numbers. To follow T-cell clones before and after both primary and booster YFV17D yellow fever vaccination, bulk TCR alpha and beta repertoires underwent longitudinal sequencing. Two healthy male donors made up the cohort, one aged 18 to 30 years and the other aged 30 to 40 years. Blood was drawn at multiple timepoints before and after primary and secondary immunization, with bulk PBMC replicates and cell subsets isolated. Beyond this particular receptor, the publication reports: Most clones expanded after primary vaccination (around 97% of CD4 and approximately 90% of CD8) were re-detected after the booster, suggesting that broad memory maintenance occurred. Compared with the primary T-cell response, the secondary T-cell response was faster but weaker, reaching its peak on day 5 rather than on day 15. Computational filtering was required because FACS-sorted repertoires could contain abundant contaminating clonotypes from the bulk population. A small share of clonotypes occurred in both CD4 and CD8 compartments, likely arising from convergent recombination. Because only a couple of donors were included in the study, the extent to which the findings can be generalized is limited.

TCRdb records Illumina NovaSeq 6000 as the sequencer. TCR cDNA was made using 5'RACE template switching, a step that added a universal primer site and unique molecular identifiers. Priming of cDNA synthesis was performed from both the TCR alpha and TCR beta constant segments. Library amplification involved two PCR steps, and the second step added sample barcodes and sequencing adapters. Sequencing of the libraries was done on either Illumina HiSeq 2500 (2x100 bp) or NovaSeq (2x150 bp). As for the original processing: Demultiplexing of reads and collapsing into UMI consensus sequences were performed with MIGEC, and V(D)J alignment was carried out with MiXCR. Clonotypes responding to the vaccine were identified with edgeR on replicate PBMC samples, with the criteria of FDR below 0.01 and a log2 fold change above 5 up to day 15. CD4 or CD8 identity was assigned to each bulk clonotype according to whether the clonotype was present at higher abundance in the sequenced CD4 repertoire or the sequenced CD8 repertoire. TCRdb redid the processing of the public reads, applying fastp at Q25 and MiXCR, and retained in-frame beta chains. CDR3 protein duplicates are merged, each entry listing the most common genes and DNA. TCRdb, not the original authors, processed these V and J calls. Within this sample are 120,000 or so distinct CDR3 sequences, with 13% to 15% of them counted one time only. Approximately 39% of the sample belongs to the ten largest clones.

The CDR3 has 13 amino acids, counting the end cysteine and phenylalanine. Of the read, only the CDR3 DNA is kept; its 39 bases are in frame from base 1. V is pared back by 2 bases and J by 10 bases, with 15 bases lying between the germline termini. From the germline V gene, CDR1 is SGDLS and CDR2 is YYNGEE. The treatment or condition tag for this specimen amounts to: live attenuated yellow fever vaccine strain. PBMCs were isolated from peripheral blood using a standard Ficoll-Paque protocol. CD4 and CD8 T-cell fractions were isolated with Dynabeads CD4 and CD8 positive selection kits. TriZol was used to extract RNA from bulk PBMCs, CD4 and CD8 fractions, and dextramer-positive and dextramer-negative fractions.

In this chain, TRBV9 is recombined with TRBJ1-1; 5 matching bases give a weak D call of TRBD1. Sequences were derived from CD8+ T cells sorted from PBMCs, sampled 5 days after the yellow fever booster vaccination. The sequence was collected from a man younger than 35 who received the YFV17D yellow fever vaccine. The nucleotide sequence is given as TGTGCCAGCAGCGTGCTGGACGTGAGGGGAGCTTTCTTT. The translation is CASSVLDVRGAFF.